These 8 T cell receptor beta chains originate from one sample sequenced in a study of OX40 agonist ivuxolimab in advanced cancers. Measured with immunoSEQ multiplex PCR; TCRdb has only the in-frame clones, and not every one. The table shows about 81,000 clones, with 75% to 90% occurring only once. The material was CD4+ or CD8+ T cells sorted from blood, obtained in a trial of the OX40 agonist ivuxolimab. The receptors shown here come from an adult with an advanced solid tumor such as melanoma, head and neck, liver or kidney cancer.

Concerning this clone itself: Within the sample, other DNA sequences also encode this same CDR3. This sequence joins TRBV6-5 and TRBJ1-5; tentative D call: TRBD1 (6 bases). Deletions cut 6 bases from V and 4 bases from J, with 10 bases between. Germline V gene data show CDR1 as MNHEY and CDR2 as SVGAGI. CDR3 length: 13 residues. This CDR3 reads CASSLDRNQPQHF. The CDR3 DNA reads TGTGCCAGCAGCCTGGACAGAAATCAGCCCCAGCATTTT.

CDR3 loop: CASSLWGWEQFF. In DNA, the CDR3 is TGTGCCAGCAGTCTGTGGGGGTGGGAGCAGTTCTTC. This rearrangement joins TRBV2 to TRBJ2-1; D might be TRBD1 or TRBD2, each matching 5 bases. V was clipped by 5 bases and J by 10 bases, with 12 bases between them. CDR1 and CDR2 (germline): SNHLY, FYNNEI. CDR3 length: 12 residues.

This clone was seen once. The chain has TRBV28 and TRBJ2-7, with D unresolved. The CDR3 spans 15 residues. The germline V gene has CDR1 MDHEN and CDR2 SYDVKM. Between the trimmed V and J ends, which lost 4 bases and 0 bases, there was a span of 13 bases. CDR3 in amino acids: CASSSPRRSSYEQYF. The CDR3 DNA sequence: TGTGCCAGCAGTTCCCCCCGGCGTAGCTCCTACGAGCAGTACTTC. Full variable domain (rest looked up from reference TRBV28 and TRBJ2-7): DVKVTQSSRYLVKRTGEKVFLECVQDMDHENMFWYRQDPGLGLRLIYFSYDVKMKEKGDIPEGYSVSREKKERFSLILESASTNQTSMYLCASSSPRRSSYEQYFGPGTRLTVT.

The chain links TRBV6-5 to TRBJ2-2; D is perhaps TRBD2 (6 bases). Deletions cut 4 bases from V and 3 bases from J, with 9 bases between. From germline, CDR1 is MNHEY and CDR2 SVGAGI. The CDR3 loop spans 14 amino acids. CDR3 in DNA: TGTGCCAGCAGTTGGGGGGTAGACACCGGGGAGCTGTTTTTT. Protein product: CASSWGVDTGELFF.

The rearrangement links TRBV2 to TRBJ2-5; D is unresolved. The V and J ends lost 6 bases and 5 bases respectively, with 7 bases between them. Germline V gene sequence: CDR1 SNHLY, CDR2 FYNNEI. CDR3 length: 11 amino acids. The CDR3 DNA follows: TGTGCCAGCAGCCCTAGGGAGACCCAGTACTTC. This encodes CASSPRETQYF.

The chain carries TRBV5-1 and TRBJ2-5, with D perhaps being TRBD1 or TRBD2 (6 bases each). V lost 0 bases and J 5 bases, leaving 14 bases between the germline ends. The CDR3 has 15 amino acids. Germline V lookup: CDR1 SGHRS, CDR2 YFSETQ. Here the CDR3 reads CASSLEGGPWETQYF. DNA for the CDR3: TGCGCCAGCAGCTTGGAGGGGGGCCCTTGGGAGACCCAGTACTTC.

V and J are TRBV29-1 and TRBJ2-3; possibly TRBD2 for D (7 bases). CDR1 is SQVTM, CDR2 ANQGSEA, per germline. Trimming left V 7 bases short and J 3 bases short, with 23 bases between. This CDR3 has 16 amino acids. CDR3 amino acids: CSARGLVQGGTDTQYF. As DNA, the CDR3 is TGCAGCGCCCGCGGACTAGTACAAGGGGGGACAGATACGCAGTATTTT.

V usage is TRBV2 and J usage is TRBJ1-5, with TRBD1 matching over 8 bases. There are 13 residues in the CDR3. Germline loops: CDR1 SNHLY, CDR2 FYNNEI. V lost 6 bases and J lost 9; bases outside the gene matches: 7. The CDR3 region is CASSDGQGGPQHF. The CDR3 DNA reads as TGTGCCAGCAGCGATGGACAGGGAGGGCCCCAGCATTTT.